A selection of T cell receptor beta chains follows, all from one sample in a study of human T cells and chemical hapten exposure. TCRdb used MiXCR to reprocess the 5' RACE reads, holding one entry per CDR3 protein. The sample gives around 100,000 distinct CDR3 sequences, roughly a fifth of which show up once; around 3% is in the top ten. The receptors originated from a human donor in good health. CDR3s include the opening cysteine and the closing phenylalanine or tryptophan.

cdr3_aa: CASSYAGGRSEAFF
v_call: TRBV7-2

cdr3_aa: CSAWESGANVLTF
v_call: TRBV20-1

cdr3_aa: CASSLKQGTEAFF
v_call: TRBV12-3/TRBV12-4

cdr3_aa: CSATVGGGWANVLTF
v_call: TRBV20-1

cdr3_aa: CASTRNTGELFF
v_call: TRBV28

cdr3_aa: CASSLGGDGYTF
v_call: TRBV5-6

cdr3_aa: CASRGERGRAYNEQFF
v_call: TRBV27

cdr3_aa: CASMQRERETQYF
v_call: TRBV12-3/TRBV12-4

cdr3_aa: CASSIILSGWETQYF
v_call: TRBV28

cdr3_aa: CASRTGTVSYNEQFF
v_call: TRBV6-6

cdr3_aa: CASAGDRTTDTQYF
v_call: TRBV6-5